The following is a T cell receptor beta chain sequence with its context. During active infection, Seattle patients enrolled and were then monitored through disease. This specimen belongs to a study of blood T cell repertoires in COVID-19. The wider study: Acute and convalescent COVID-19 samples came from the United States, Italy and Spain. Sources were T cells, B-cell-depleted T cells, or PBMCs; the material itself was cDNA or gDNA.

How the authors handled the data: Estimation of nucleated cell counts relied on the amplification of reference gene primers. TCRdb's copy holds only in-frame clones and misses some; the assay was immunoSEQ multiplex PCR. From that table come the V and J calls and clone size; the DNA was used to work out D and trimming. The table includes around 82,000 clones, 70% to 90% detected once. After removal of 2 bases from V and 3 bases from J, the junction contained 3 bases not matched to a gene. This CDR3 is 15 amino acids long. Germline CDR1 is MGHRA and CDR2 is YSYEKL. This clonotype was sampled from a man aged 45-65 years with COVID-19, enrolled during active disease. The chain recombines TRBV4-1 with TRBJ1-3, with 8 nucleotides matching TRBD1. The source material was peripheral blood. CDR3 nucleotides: TGCGCCAGCAGCCAACAGGGGGCGAATGGAAACACCATATATTTT. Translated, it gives CASSQQGANGNTIYF.